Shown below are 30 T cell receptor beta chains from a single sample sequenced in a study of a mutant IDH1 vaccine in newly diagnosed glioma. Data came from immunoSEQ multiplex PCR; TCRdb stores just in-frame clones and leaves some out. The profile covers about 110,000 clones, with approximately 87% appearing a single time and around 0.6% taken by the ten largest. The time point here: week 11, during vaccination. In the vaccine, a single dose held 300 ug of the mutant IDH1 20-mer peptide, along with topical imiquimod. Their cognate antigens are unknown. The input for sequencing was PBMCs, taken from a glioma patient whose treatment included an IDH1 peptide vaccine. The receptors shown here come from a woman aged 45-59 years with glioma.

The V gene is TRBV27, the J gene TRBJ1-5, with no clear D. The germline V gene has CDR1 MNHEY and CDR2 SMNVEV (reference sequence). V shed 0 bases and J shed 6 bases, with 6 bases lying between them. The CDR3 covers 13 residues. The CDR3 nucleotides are TGTGCCAGCAGTTTATCCTCGACTCAGCCCCAGCATTTT. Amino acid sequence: CASSLSSTQPQHF.

CDR3 coding DNA: TGTGCCAGCAGCCCCGGACTAGCGGGAGGACTGGGGGAGCTGTTTTTT. This encodes CASSPGLAGGLGELFF. V usage is TRBV7-9 and J usage is TRBJ2-2; 14 positions match TRBD2. The junction had 7 bases not matched to a gene; V was cut back by 5 bases and J by 8 bases. Germline CDR1 reads SEHNR; CDR2 reads FQNEAQ (reference sequence). The length of the CDR3 is 16 residues.

CDR3 bases: TGTGCCAGCAGTAGCGTACAGGGGCGCCTCTCCTACAATGAGCAGTTCTTC. It yields the protein CASSSVQGRLSYNEQFF. The J gene is TRBJ2-1, the V gene TRBV27; 7 bases line up with TRBD1. The CDR3 is made up of 17 amino acids. The V gene end was trimmed by 5 bases and the J gene end by 0 bases; junction bases not matched to a gene: 10. Germline V CDR1 and CDR2: MNHEY, SMNVEV (reference sequence).

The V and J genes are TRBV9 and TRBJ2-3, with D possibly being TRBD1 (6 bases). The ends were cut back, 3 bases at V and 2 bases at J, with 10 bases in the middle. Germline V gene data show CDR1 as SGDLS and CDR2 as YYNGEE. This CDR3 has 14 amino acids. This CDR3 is CASSGGPYTDTQYF. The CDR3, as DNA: TGTGCCAGCAGCGGGGGGCCCTACACAGATACGCAGTATTTT.

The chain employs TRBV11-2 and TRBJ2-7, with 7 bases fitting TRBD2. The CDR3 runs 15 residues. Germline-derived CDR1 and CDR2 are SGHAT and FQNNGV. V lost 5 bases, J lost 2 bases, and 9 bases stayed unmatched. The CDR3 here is CASSQELAKTYEQYF. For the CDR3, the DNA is TGTGCCAGCAGCCAGGAACTAGCGAAAACCTACGAGCAGTACTTC.

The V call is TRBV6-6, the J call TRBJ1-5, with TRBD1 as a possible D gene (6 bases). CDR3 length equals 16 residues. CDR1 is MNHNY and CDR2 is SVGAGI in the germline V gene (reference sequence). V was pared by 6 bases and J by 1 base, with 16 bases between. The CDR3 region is CASRLTKGQSNQPQHF. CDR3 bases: TGTGCCAGCAGACTAACAAAAGGACAGAGCAATCAGCCCCAGCATTTT.

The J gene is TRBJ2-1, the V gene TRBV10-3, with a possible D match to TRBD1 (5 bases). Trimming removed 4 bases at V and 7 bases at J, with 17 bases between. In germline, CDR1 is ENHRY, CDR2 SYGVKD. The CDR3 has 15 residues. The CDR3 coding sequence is TGTGCCATCAGTGTAGGGGCAGGGCCGACGAATGAGCAGTTCTTC. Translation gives CAISVGAGPTNEQFF.

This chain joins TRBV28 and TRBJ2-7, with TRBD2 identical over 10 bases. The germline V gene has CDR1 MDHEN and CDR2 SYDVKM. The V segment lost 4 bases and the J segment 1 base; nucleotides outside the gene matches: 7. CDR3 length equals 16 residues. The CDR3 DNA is TGTGCCAGCAGTTATCCTAGCGGGAGCCCGTCCTACGAGCAGTACTTC. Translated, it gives CASSYPSGSPSYEQYF.

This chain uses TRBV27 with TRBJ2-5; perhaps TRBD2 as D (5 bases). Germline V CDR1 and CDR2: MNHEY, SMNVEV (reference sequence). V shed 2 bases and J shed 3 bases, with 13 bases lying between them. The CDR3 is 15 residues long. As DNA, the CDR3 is TGTGCCAGCAGTTTACTTCGGGGAGCTAAAGAGACCCAGTACTTC. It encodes CASSLLRGAKETQYF.

The CDR3 DNA is TGTGCCAGCAGCTTAGGTGCGGGGAGCTCCTACGAGCAGTACTTC. Amino acid sequence: CASSLGAGSSYEQYF. This chain links TRBV7-8 with TRBJ2-5; the D gene is possibly TRBD2 (6 bases). The closer fit of TRBJ2-7 to the DNA end suggests the J call may be wrong. This CDR3 has 15 amino acids. Germline-derived CDR1 and CDR2 are SGHVS and FQNEAQ.

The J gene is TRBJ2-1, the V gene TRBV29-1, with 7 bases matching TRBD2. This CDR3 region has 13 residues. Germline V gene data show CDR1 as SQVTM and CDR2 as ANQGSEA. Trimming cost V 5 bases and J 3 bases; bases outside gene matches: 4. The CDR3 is CSVLGGSYNEQFF. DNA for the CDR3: TGCAGCGTTCTTGGCGGGAGCTACAATGAGCAGTTCTTC.

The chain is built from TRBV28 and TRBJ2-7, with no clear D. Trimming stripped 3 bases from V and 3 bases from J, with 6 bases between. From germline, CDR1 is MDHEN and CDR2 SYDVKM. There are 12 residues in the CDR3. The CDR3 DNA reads TGTGCCAGCAGTTTCTACGGCTACGAGCAGTACTTC. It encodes CASSFYGYEQYF.

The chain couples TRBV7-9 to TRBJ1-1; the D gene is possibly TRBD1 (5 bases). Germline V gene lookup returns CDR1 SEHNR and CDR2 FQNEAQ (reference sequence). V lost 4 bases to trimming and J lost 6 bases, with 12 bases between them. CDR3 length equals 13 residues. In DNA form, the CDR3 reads TGTGCCAGCAGCTGGCAGGGAGCACCTGAAGCTTTCTTT. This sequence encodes CASSWQGAPEAFF. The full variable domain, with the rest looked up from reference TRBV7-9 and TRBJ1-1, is DTGVSQNPRHKITKRGQNVTFRCDPISEHNRLYWYRQTLGQGPEFLTYFQNEAQLEKSRLLSDRFSAERPKGSFSTLEIQRTEQGDSAMYLCASSWQGAPEAFFGQGTRLTVV.

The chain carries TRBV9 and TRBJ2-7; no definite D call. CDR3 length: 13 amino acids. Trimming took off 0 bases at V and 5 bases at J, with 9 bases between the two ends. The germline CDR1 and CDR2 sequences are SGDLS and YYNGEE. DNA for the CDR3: TGTGCCAGCAGCGTAGGGTCAGCCCACGAGCAGTACTTC. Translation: CASSVGSAHEQYF. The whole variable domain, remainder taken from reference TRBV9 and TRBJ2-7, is DSGVTQTPKHLITATGQRVTLRCSPRSGDLSVYWYQQSLDQGLQFLIQYYNGEERAKGNILERFSAQQFPDLHSELNLSSLELGDSALYFCASSVGSAHEQYFGPGTRLTVT.

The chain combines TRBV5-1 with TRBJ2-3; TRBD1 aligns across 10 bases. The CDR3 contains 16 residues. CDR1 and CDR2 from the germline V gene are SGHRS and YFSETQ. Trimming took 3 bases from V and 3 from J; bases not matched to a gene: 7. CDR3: CASSSGTGVMTDTQYF. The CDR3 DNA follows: TGCGCCAGCAGCTCCGGGACAGGGGTTATGACAGATACGCAGTATTTT.

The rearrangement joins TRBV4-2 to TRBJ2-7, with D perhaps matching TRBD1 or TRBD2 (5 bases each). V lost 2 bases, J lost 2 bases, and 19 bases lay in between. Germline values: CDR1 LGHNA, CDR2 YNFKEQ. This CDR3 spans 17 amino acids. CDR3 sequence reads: CASSQLTPGRRAYEQYF. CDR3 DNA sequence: TGTGCCAGCAGCCAACTTACCCCGGGACGGCGGGCCTACGAGCAGTACTTC.

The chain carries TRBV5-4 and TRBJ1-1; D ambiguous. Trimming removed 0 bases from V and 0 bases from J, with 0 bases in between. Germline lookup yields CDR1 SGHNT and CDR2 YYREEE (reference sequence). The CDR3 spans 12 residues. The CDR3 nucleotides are TGTGCCAGCAGCTTGGTGAACACTGAAGCTTTCTTT. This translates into CASSLVNTEAFF. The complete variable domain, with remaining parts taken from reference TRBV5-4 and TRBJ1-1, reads ETGVTQSPTHLIKTRGQQVTLRCSSQSGHNTVSWYQQALGQGPQFIFQYYREEENGRGNFPPRFSGLQFPNYSSELNVNALELDDSALYLCASSLVNTEAFFGQGTRLTVV.

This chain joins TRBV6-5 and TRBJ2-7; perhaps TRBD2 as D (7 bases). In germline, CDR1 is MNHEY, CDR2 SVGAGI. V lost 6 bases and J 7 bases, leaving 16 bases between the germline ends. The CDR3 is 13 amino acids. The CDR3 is CASRPPGGREQYF. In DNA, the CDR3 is TGTGCCAGCAGGCCCCCCGGGGGGCGGGAGCAGTACTTC.

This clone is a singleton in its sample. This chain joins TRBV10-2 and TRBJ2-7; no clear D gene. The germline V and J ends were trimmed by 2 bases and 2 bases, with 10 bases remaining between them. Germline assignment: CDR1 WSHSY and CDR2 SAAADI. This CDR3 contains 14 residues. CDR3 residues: CASSEADKTYEQYF. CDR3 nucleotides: TGCGCCAGCAGTGAGGCCGACAAGACCTACGAGCAGTACTTC.

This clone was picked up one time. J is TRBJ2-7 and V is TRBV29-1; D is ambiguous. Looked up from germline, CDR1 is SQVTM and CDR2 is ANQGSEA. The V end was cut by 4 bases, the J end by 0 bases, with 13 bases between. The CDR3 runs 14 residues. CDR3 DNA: TGCAGCGTTGGTGCACTCGGTGGCTCCTACGAGCAGTACTTC. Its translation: CSVGALGGSYEQYF.

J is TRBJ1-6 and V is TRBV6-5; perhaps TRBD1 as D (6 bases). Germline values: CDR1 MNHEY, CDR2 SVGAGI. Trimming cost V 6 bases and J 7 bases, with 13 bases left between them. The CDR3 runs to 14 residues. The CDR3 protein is CASSPGANNSPLHF. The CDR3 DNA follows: TGTGCCAGCAGCCCGGGGGCTAACAATTCACCCCTCCACTTT.

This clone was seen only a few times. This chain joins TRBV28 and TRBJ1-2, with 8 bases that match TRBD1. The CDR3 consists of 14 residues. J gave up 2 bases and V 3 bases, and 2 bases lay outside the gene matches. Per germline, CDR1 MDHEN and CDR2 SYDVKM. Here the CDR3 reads CASSFRGPNYGYTF. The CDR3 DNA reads TGTGCCAGCAGTTTCAGGGGGCCCAACTATGGCTACACCTTC.

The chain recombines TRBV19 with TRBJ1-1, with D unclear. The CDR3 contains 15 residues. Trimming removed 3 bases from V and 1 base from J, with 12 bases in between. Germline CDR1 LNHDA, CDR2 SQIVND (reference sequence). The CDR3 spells CASSINGIKNTEAFF. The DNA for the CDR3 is TGTGCCAGTAGTATTAACGGAATTAAGAACACTGAAGCTTTCTTT.

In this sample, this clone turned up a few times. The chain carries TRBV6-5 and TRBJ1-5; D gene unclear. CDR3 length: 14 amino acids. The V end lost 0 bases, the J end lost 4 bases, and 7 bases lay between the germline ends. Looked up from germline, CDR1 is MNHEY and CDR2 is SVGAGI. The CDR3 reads CASSYSPGNQPQHF. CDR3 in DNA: TGTGCCAGCAGTTACTCTCCGGGGAATCAGCCCCAGCATTTT.

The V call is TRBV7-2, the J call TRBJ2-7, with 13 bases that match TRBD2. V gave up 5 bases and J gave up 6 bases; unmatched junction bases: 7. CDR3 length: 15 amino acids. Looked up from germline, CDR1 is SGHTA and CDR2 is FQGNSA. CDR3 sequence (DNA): TGTGCCAGCAGCCAAACTAGCGGGAGGGCGGTCGAGCAGTACTTC. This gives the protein CASSQTSGRAVEQYF.

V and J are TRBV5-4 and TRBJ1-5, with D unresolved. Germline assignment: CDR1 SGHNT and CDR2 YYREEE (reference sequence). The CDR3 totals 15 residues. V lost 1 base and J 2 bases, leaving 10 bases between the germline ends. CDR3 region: CASSLTAGGNQPQHF. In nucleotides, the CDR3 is TGTGCCAGCAGCTTGACTGCCGGGGGCAATCAGCCCCAGCATTTT.

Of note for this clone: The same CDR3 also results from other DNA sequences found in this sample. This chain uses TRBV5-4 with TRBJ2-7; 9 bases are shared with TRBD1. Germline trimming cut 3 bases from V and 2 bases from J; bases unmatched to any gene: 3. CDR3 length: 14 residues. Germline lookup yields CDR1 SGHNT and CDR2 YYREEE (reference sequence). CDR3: CASSSRDRAYEQYF. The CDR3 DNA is TGTGCCAGCAGCTCCCGGGACAGGGCCTACGAGCAGTACTTC. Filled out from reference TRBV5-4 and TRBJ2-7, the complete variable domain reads ETGVTQSPTHLIKTRGQQVTLRCSSQSGHNTVSWYQQALGQGPQFIFQYYREEENGRGNFPPRFSGLQFPNYSSELNVNALELDDSALYLCASSSRDRAYEQYFGPGTRLTVT.

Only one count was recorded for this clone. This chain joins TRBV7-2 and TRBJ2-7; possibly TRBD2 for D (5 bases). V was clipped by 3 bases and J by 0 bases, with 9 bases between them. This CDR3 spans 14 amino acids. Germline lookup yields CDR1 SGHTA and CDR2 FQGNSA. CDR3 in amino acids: CASSFSGYSYEQYF. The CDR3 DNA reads TGTGCCAGCAGCTTCAGCGGTTACTCCTACGAGCAGTACTTC.

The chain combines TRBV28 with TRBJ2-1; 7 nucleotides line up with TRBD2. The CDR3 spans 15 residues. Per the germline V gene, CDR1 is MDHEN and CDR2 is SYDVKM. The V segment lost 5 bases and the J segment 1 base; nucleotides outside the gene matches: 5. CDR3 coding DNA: TGTGCCAGCAGTCTTCTAGCGGAGTCCTACAATGAGCAGTTCTTC. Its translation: CASSLLAESYNEQFF.

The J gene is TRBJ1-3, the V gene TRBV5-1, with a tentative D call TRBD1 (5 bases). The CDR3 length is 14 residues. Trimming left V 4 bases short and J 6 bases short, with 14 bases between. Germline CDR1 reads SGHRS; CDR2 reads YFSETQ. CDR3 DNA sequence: TGCGCCAGCAGCCCAGAGGGGAACGAAAACACCATATATTTT. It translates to CASSPEGNENTIYF. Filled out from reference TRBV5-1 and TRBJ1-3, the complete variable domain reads KAGVTQTPRYLIKTRGQQVTLSCSPISGHRSVSWYQQTPGQGLQFLFEYFSETQRNKGNFPGRFSGRQFSNSRSEMNVSTLELGDSALYLCASSPEGNENTIYFGEGSWLTVV.